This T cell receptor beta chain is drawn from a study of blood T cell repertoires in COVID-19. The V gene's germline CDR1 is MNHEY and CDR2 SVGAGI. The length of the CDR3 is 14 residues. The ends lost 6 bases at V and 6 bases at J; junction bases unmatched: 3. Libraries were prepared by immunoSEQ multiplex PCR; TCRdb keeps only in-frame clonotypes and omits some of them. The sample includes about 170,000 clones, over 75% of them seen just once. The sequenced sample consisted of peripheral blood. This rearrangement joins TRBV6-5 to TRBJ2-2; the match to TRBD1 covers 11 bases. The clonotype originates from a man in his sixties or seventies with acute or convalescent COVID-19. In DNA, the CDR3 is TGTGCCAGCAGGGACAGGGGGCTCCCCGGGGAGCTGTTTTTT. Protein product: CASRDRGLPGELFF.